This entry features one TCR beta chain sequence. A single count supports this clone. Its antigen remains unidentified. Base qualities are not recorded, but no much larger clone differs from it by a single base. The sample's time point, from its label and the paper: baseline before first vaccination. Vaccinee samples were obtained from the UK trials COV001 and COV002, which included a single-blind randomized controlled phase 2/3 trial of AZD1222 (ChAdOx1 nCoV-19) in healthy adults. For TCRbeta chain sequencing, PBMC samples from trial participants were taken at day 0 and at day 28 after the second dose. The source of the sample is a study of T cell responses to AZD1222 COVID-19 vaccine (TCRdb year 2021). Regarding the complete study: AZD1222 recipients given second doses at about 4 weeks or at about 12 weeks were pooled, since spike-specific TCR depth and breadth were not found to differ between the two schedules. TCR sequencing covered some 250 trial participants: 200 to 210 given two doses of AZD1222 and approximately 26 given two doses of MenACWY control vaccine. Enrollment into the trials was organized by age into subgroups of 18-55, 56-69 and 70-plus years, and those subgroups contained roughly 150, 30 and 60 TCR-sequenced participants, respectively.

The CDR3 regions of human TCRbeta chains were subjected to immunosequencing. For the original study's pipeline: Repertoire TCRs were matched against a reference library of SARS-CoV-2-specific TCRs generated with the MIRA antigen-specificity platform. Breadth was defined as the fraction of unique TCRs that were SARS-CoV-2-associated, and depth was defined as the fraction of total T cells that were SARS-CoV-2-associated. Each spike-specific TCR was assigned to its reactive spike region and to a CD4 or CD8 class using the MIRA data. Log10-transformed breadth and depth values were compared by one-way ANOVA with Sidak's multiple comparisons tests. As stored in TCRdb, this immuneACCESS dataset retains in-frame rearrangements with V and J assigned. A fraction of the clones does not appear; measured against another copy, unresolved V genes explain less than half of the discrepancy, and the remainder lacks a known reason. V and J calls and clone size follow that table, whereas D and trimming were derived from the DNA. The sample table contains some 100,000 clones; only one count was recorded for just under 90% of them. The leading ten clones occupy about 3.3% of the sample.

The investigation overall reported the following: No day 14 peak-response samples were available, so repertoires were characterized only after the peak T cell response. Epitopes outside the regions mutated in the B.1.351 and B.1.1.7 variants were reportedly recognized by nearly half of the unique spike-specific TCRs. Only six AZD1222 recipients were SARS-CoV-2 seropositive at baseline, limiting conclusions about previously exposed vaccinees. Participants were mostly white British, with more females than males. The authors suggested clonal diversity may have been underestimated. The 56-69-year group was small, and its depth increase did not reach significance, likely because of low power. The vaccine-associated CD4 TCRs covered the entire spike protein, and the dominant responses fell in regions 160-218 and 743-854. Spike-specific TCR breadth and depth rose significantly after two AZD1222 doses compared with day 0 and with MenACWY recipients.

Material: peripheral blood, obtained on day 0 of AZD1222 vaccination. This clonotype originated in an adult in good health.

The DNA sequence is TGTGCCAGCAGCGTAGGTGTCGGGGCTAGGGGCGGCTACACCTTC. It translates to CASSVGVGARGGYTF. The chain employs TRBV9 and TRBJ1-2, and TRBD1 may be the D gene, going by 5 matching bases. Its CDR3 holds 15 amino acids, cysteine through phenylalanine. Of all the DNA, just the CDR3 is kept, 45 bases in frame from base 1. The germline V gene yields SGDLS for CDR1 and YYNGEE for CDR2. V was cut back by 0 bases and J by 8 bases, leaving a gap of 17 bases between them.